The following is a TCR beta chain sequence with its context. Assay used: immunoSEQ multiplex PCR; TCRdb lists only in-frame clones, some missing. The sample has around 25,000 clones, 76% seen once. Germline assignment: CDR1 DFQATT and CDR2 SNEGSKA (reference sequence). This CDR3 region has 11 residues. Between the trimmed V and J ends, which lost 4 bases and 4 bases, there was a span of 7 bases. This record comes from a study of memory CD4+ T cells and cytomegalovirus serostatus. The sort gate was single viable CD3+CD4+CD8-CD45RO+ cells for memory CD4+ T cells. CD4+ T cells were isolated by positive magnetic selection.

This chain uses TRBV20-1 with TRBJ1-2; D is unclear. The receptor's source is an adult in good health and CMV-seronegative. The source material was memory CD4+ T cells from blood. CDR3: CSATAPYGYTF. CDR3 nucleotide sequence: TGCAGTGCTACCGCCCCCTATGGCTACACCTTC.